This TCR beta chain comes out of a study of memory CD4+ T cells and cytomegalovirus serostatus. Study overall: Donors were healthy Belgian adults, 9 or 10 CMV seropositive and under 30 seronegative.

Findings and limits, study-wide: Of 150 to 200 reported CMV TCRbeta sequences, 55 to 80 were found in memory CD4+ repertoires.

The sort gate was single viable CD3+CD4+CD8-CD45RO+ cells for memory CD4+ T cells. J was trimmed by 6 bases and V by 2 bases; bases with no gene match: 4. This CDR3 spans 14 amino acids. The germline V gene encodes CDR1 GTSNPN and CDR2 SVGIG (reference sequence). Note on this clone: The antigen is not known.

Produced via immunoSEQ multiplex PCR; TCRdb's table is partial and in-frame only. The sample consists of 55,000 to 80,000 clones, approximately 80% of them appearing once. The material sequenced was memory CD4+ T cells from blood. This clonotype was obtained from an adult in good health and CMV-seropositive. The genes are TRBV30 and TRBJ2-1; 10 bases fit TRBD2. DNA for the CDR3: TGTGCCTGGAGTCTAGCGGGAGCCCCCAATGAGCAGTTCTTC. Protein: CAWSLAGAPNEQFF.